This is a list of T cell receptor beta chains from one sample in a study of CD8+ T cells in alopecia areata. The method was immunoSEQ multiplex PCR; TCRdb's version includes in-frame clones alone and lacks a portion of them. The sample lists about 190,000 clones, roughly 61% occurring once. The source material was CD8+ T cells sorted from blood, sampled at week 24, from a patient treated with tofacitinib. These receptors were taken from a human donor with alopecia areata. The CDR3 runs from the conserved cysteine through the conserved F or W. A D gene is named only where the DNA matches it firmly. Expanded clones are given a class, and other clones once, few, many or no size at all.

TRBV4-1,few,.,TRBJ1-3,TGCGCCAGCAGCCCCCAGACGACAGCTGCCTCTGGAAACACCATATATTTT,CASSPQTTAASGNTIYF
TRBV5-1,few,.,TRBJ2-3,TGCGCCAGCAGCTTGGTGGGCTTAACAGATACGCAGTATTTT,CASSLVGLTDTQYF
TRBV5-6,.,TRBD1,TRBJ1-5,TGTGCCAGCAGCCAACAGGGGAATCAGCCCCAGCATTTT,CASSQQGNQPQHF
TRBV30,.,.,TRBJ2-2,TGTGCCTGGAGTCCACTAGTAGGACAGACCGGGGAGCTGTTTTTT,CAWSPLVGQTGELFF
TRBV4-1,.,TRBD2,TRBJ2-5,TGCGCCAGCAGCCAAGACCCCCCGGGTAGCGGGTATTTAGAGACCCAGTACTTC,CASSQDPPGSGYLETQYF
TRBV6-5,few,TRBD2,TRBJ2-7,TGTGCCAGCAGTTACTGGTTAGCGGGGGTTCCCAGGCAGTACTTC,CASSYWLAGVPRQYF
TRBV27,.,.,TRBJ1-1,TGTGCCAGCAGTCCCGTCTCTTATGAGGAAGCTTTCTTT,CASSPVSYEEAFF
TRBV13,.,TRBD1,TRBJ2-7,TGTGCCAGCAGCATGGGACAGGGGTTCTACGAGCAGTACTTC,CASSMGQGFYEQYF
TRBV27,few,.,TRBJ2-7,TGTGCCAGCAGTTTATTGCGGCCAGAGGCCTACGAGCAGTACTTC,CASSLLRPEAYEQYF
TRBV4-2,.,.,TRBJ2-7,TGTGCCACCGCTCACCTTGGGACATCATCCTACGAGCAGTACTTC,CATAHLGTSSYEQYF
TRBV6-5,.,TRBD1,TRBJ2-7,TGTGCCAGCAGGCCCGGGACAGCGAGCTCCTACGAGCAGTACTTC,CASRPGTASSYEQYF
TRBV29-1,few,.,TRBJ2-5,TGCAGCGTTGAGCGAGGGGAGGTCCAAGAGACCCAGTACTTC,CSVERGEVQETQYF
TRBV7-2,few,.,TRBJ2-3,TGTGCCAGCAGCTTCTCCGGGTCCTCTAGGGATACGCAGTATTTT,CASSFSGSSRDTQYF
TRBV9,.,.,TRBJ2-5,TGTGCCAGCAGCGCCCTATCCGGGCCAACAGGTGGGGAGACCCAGTACTTC,CASSALSGPTGGETQYF
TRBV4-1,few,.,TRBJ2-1,TGCGCCAGCAGCCAAATGGAGGACTGGGGCTACAATGAGCAGTTCTTC,CASSQMEDWGYNEQFF
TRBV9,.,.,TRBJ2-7,TGTGCCAGCAGCCCCACTTCCACCAGCATCTACGAGCAGTACTTC,CASSPTSTSIYEQYF
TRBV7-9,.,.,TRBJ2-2,TGTGCCAGCAGCTTCCTCACCGGGGAGCTGTTTTTT,CASSFLTGELFF
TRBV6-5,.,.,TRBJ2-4,TGTGCCAGCAGTTACTCAGGGAACGCCAAAAACATTCAGTACTTC,CASSYSGNAKNIQYF
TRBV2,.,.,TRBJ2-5,TGTGCCAGCAGTGAAGGAGGTGGGGAGACCCAGTACTTC,CASSEGGGETQYF
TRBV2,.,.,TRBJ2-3,TGTGCCAGCAGTGTAGAGCCACTTACAGATACGCAGTATTTT,CASSVEPLTDTQYF
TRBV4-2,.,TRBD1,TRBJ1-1,TGTGCCAGCAGCCACCCAGGGGGGGGTGAAGCTTTCTTT,CASSHPGGGEAFF
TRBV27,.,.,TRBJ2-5,TGTGCCAGCAGTTATCGGCAAAGAGATACAGAGACCCAGTACTTC,CASSYRQRDTETQYF
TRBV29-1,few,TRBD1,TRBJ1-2,TGCAGCGTTGAACGAGAGGGCAGGGGGTTATATGGCTACACCTTC,CSVEREGRGLYGYTF